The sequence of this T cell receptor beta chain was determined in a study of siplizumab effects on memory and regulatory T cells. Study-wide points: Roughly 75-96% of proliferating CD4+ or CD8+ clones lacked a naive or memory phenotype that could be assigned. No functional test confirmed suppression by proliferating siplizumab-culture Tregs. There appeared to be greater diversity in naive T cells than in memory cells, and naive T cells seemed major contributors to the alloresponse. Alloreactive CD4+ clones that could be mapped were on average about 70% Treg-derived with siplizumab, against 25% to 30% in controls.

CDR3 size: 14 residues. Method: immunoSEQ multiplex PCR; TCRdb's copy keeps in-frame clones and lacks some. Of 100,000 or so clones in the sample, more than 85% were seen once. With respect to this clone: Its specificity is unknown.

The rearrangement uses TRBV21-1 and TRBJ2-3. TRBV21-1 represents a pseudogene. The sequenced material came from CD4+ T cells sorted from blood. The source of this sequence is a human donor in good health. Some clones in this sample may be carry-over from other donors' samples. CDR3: CASPGLVGSDTQYF. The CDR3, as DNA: TGTGCCAGTCCTGGGCTAGTGGGCTCAGATACGCAGTATTTT.